Presented here are 6 T cell receptor beta chains from one specimen sequenced in a study of shared clonotypes between healthy human individuals. Data came from immunoSEQ multiplex PCR; TCRdb stores just in-frame clones and leaves some out. The sample shows about 2.4 million clones, over 85% of them seen only once. Specimen: naive CD4+ T cells from PBMCs. Subset defined: CD45RA+ positively selected. All receptors come from a man aged 18 to 29 in good health. Some clones in this sample may be carry-over from other donors' samples.

The DNA for the CDR3 is TGTGCCAGCAGCCGACAGGGGGTGACCAAAAACATTCAGTACTTC. The encoded protein is CASSRQGVTKNIQYF. The V and J genes are TRBV2 and TRBJ2-4, with TRBD1 matching 9 bases. The J segment lost 2 bases and the V segment lost 6 bases, leaving 5 bases of the junction unmatched. There are 15 residues in the CDR3. Germline CDR1 reads SNHLY; CDR2 reads FYNNEI.

This rearrangement joins TRBV28 to TRBJ1-1, with D tentatively TRBD1 (6 bases). Deletions cut 6 bases from V and 5 bases from J, with 13 bases between. The CDR3 spans 13 residues. Per germline, CDR1 MDHEN and CDR2 SYDVKM. The CDR3 is CASRVLQGTEAFF. The CDR3 DNA reads as TGTGCCAGCAGGGTTTTACAGGGAACTGAAGCTTTCTTT.

The V and J genes are TRBV30 and TRBJ2-4; TRBD2 aligns across 12 bases. The CDR3 has 19 residues. After removal of 0 bases from V and 1 base from J, the junction contained 10 bases not matched to a gene. Germline V gene lookup returns CDR1 GTSNPN and CDR2 SVGIG (reference sequence). In DNA, the CDR3 is TGTGCCTGGAGTGTCTCGGCTAGCGGGAGGGCCTTGGCCAAAAACATTCAGTACTTC. Translation: CAWSVSASGRALAKNIQYF. Full variable domain (outside the CDR3, taken from reference TRBV30 and TRBJ2-4): SQTIHQWPATLVQPVGSPLSLECTVEGTSNPNLYWYRQAAGRGLQLLFYSVGIGQISSEVPQNLSASRPQDRQFILSSKKLLLSDSGFYLCAWSVSASGRALAKNIQYFGAGTRLSVL.

The chain links TRBV21-1 to TRBJ2-3. TRBV21-1 is a listed pseudogene. The CDR3 covers 16 residues. The CDR3 protein is CASSNREKSVGDTQYF. Written as DNA, the CDR3 is TGTGCCAGCAGCAACAGGGAGAAAAGCGTCGGAGATACGCAGTATTTT.

The chain recombines TRBV5-8 with TRBJ1-2; D may be TRBD1 (6 bases). V lost 4 bases and J lost 4, with 14 bases in between. The CDR3 has 14 amino acids. Germline V gene sequence: CDR1 SGHTS, CDR2 YDEGEE. DNA of the CDR3: TGTGCCAGCAGCCCCAGGGGATCCCGCTATGGCTACACCTTC. Amino acid sequence: CASSPRGSRYGYTF.

This chain links TRBV11-2 with TRBJ2-3, with 9 bases that match TRBD2. In germline, CDR1 is SGHAT, CDR2 FQNNGV. The CDR3 has 16 residues. V lost 8 bases to trimming and J lost 2 bases; unmatched junction nucleotides: 11. CDR3 in DNA: TGTGCCAGCTTTCCCGGGACTAGCAGAATCACAGATACGCAGTATTTT. As protein: CASFPGTSRITDTQYF.